Listed below are T cell receptor beta chains from one sample, sequenced in a study of vaccination effects on CD4 cells after COVID-19. The repertoire was sequenced with immunoSEQ multiplex PCR; TCRdb's copy has only in-frame clones and lacks some. The data hold approximately 57,000 clones, with about 78% observed a single time. Antigens of these TCRs are unknown. Specimen: CD4+ T cells from PBMCs cultured without peptide, collected after COVID-19 vaccination. The receptors come from a human donor who received a COVID-19 vaccine. The CDR3 runs from the conserved cysteine through the conserved F or W. The D gene is left open where the match is weak. The size field is filled for only some rows; it gives once, few, many or a size class.

D gene,clone size,J gene,V gene,CDR3 protein,CDR3 DNA
-,once,TRBJ2-7,TRBV9,CASSVGETAYEQYF,TGTGCCAGCAGCGTAGGAGAGACTGCCTACGAGCAGTACTTC
-,-,TRBJ1-2,TRBV2,CASSEGQSYGYTF,TGTGCCAGCAGTGAAGGGCAGTCCTATGGCTACACCTTC
-,-,TRBJ1-2,TRBV24-1,CATSDSLGNYGYTF,TGTGCCACCAGTGATAGTCTAGGGAACTATGGCTACACCTTC
TRBD2,few,TRBJ2-2,TRBV9,CASSVGGGSSGELFF,TGTGCCAGCAGCGTCGGTGGCGGGAGTAGCGGGGAGCTGTTTTTT
TRBD1,-,TRBJ2-3,TRBV19,CASRPTGARPDTQYF,TGTGCCAGTAGGCCGACAGGGGCGCGTCCAGATACGCAGTATTTT
TRBD1,-,TRBJ1-6,TRBV4-2,CASSQVDEGGQGAFSSYNSPLHF,TGTGCCAGCAGCCAAGTTGACGAAGGGGGACAGGGGGCTTTTAGCTCCTATAATTCACCCCTCCACTTT
-,-,TRBJ1-1,TRBV7-9,CASSLGERAFF,TGTGCCAGCAGCTTAGGGGAACGGGCTTTCTTT
-,-,TRBJ1-1,TRBV10-3,CAIRAQGGVNTEAFF,TGTGCCATCAGGGCGCAAGGGGGGGTGAACACTGAAGCTTTCTTT
-,-,TRBJ1-5,TRBV15,CATSRVPRRKGDQPQHF,TGTGCCACCAGCAGAGTCCCACGGCGAAAGGGGGATCAGCCCCAGCATTTT
TRBD2,-,TRBJ2-5,TRBV9,CASSVAPSGRLEETQYF,TGTGCCAGCAGCGTAGCTCCTAGCGGGCGCCTCGAGGAGACCCAGTACTTC
TRBD2,-,TRBJ2-2,TRBV7-2,CASSLRGLAGLRNTGELFF,TGTGCCAGCAGCTTAAGGGGACTAGCGGGACTCCGTAACACCGGGGAGCTGTTTTTT
-,-,TRBJ1-1,TRBV19,CASSSRRNTEAFF,TGTGCCAGTAGCTCAAGACGGAACACTGAAGCTTTCTTT
-,-,TRBJ1-5,TRBV2,CASEPGEANQPQHF,TGTGCCAGCGAACCGGGGGAGGCAAATCAGCCCCAGCATTTT
-,-,TRBJ1-1,TRBV7-9,CASRVGRGAFVTEAFF,TGTGCCAGCAGGGTTGGGCGGGGGGCGTTCGTCACTGAAGCTTTCTTT
-,-,TRBJ1-3,TRBV10-3,CAITSEHTVGNTIYF,TGTGCCATCACCAGTGAGCATACAGTCGGAAACACCATATATTTT
TRBD1,-,TRBJ1-1,TRBV28,CASSFSGQVTEAFF,TGTGCCAGCAGTTTCTCGGGACAGGTGACTGAAGCTTTCTTT
-,-,TRBJ2-1,TRBV2,CASTSYNEQFF,TGTGCCAGCACGAGCTACAATGAGCAGTTCTTC
-,-,TRBJ2-2,TRBV5-4,CASSLERGGTGELFF,TGTGCCAGCAGCTTGGAGCGAGGGGGAACCGGGGAGCTGTTTTTT
-,-,TRBJ1-5,TRBV21-1,CASSKEETGPLNSNQPQHF,TGTGCCAGCAGCAAAGAAGAGACAGGGCCCCTAAATAGCAATCAGCCCCAGCATTTT
TRBD1,-,TRBJ1-1,TRBV2,CARGRTGGGTEAFF,TGTGCCAGGGGAAGGACAGGGGGGGGCACTGAAGCTTTCTTT
TRBD2,-,TRBJ2-5,TRBV19,CASSIGSGRGYRETQYF,TGTGCCAGTAGTATAGGGAGCGGGAGGGGCTATCGGGAGACCCAGTACTTC
TRBD1,-,TRBJ2-3,TRBV2,CASSDRGMSTDTQYF,TGTGCCAGCAGCGACAGGGGGATGAGCACAGATACGCAGTATTTT
-,-,TRBJ1-1,TRBV5-1,CASSSGTRVGTEAFF,TGCGCCAGCAGCAGCGGGACAAGGGTGGGCACTGAAGCTTTCTTT
TRBD2,once,TRBJ2-3,TRBV6-4,CASRKRDFTDTQYF,TGTGCCAGCCGCAAGCGGGACTTCACAGATACGCAGTATTTT
-,-,TRBJ1-2,TRBV4-1,CASSQDQESSVAGYTF,TGCGCCAGCAGCCAAGATCAGGAGAGCTCGGTTGCTGGCTACACCTTC
-,-,TRBJ1-1,TRBV4-2,CASSRGSTANTEAFF,TGTGCCAGCAGCCGAGGATCGACCGCTAACACTGAAGCTTTCTTT
-,few,TRBJ2-1,TRBV7-9,CASSLTQGMNEQFF,TGTGCCAGCAGCTTAACTCAGGGGATGAATGAGCAGTTCTTC
-,-,TRBJ1-6,TRBV28,CASRRDPNSPLHF,TGTGCCAGCAGGAGGGACCCTAATTCACCCCTCCACTTT
-,-,TRBJ1-3,TRBV9,CASSVAPQASGNTIYF,TGTGCCAGCAGCGTAGCTCCCCAAGCCTCTGGAAACACCATATATTTT
TRBD1,-,TRBJ2-6,TRBV5-1,CASSLEAGTGGNVLTF,TGCGCCAGCAGCCTGGAGGCCGGGACAGGGGGAAACGTCCTGACTTTC
-,-,TRBJ1-3,TRBV27,CASSLKGPHSGNTIYF,TGTGCCAGCAGTTTAAAGGGGCCTCACTCTGGAAACACCATATATTTT
-,once,TRBJ1-6,TRBV30,CAWGISGSHNSPLHF,TGTGCCTGGGGGATTTCAGGGTCCCATAATTCACCCCTCCACTTT
-,-,TRBJ1-1,TRBV7-8,CASRPNRADTEAFF,TGTGCCAGCAGACCAAACAGGGCGGACACTGAAGCTTTCTTT
-,once,TRBJ1-4,TRBV25-1,CASSEPGRFWEKLFF,TGTGCCAGCAGTGAACCGGGGAGGTTTTGGGAAAAACTGTTTTTT
-,few,TRBJ1-2,TRBV3-1/TRBV3-2,CASSHDTSYGYTF,TGTGCCAGCAGCCACGATACTTCTTATGGCTACACCTTC
-,-,TRBJ1-6,TRBV5-1,CASTLTAGDNSPLHF,TGCGCCAGCACCCTGACAGCGGGTGATAATTCACCCCTCCACTTT
-,-,TRBJ2-7,TRBV27,CASSRGLNYEQYF,TGTGCCAGCAGTCGGGGCCTGAACTACGAGCAGTACTTC
-,-,TRBJ1-5,TRBV4-1,CASSQTGTGNQPQHF,TGCGCCAGCAGCCAGACCGGGACCGGCAATCAGCCCCAGCATTTT
-,-,TRBJ1-1,TRBV14,CASSQVMGSREAFF,TGTGCCAGCAGCCAGGTAATGGGGTCGCGTGAAGCTTTCTTT
-,-,TRBJ1-2,TRBV10-3,CAISATADGYTF,TGTGCCATCAGCGCGACGGCTGATGGCTACACCTTC